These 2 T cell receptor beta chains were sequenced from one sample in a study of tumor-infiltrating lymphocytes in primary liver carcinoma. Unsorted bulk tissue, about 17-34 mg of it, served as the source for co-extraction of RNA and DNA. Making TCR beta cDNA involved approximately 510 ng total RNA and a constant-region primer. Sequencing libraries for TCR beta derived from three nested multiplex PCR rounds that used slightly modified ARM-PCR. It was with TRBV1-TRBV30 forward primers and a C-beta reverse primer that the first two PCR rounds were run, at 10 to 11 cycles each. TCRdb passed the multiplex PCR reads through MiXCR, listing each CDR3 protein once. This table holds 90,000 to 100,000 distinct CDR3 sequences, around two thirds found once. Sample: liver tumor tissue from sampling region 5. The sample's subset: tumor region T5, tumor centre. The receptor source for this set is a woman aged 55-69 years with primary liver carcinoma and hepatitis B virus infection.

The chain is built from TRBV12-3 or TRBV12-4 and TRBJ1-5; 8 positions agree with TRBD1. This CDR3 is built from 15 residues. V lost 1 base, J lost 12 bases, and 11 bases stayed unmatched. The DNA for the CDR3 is TGTGCCAGCAGTTTAGGACAGGGGATCGGTGGCCACCAGCATTTT. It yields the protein CASSLGQGIGGHQHF.

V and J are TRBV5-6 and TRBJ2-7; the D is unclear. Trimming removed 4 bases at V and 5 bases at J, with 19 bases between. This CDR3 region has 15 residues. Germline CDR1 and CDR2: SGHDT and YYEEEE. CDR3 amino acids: CASSLFWLESDEQYF. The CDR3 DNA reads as TGTGCCAGCAGCCTGTTCTGGCTGGAGAGTGACGAGCAGTACTTC.